This T cell receptor beta chain was identified in a study of shared T cell receptors in the human thymus. Sequenced by immunoSEQ multiplex PCR; TCRdb stores in-frame clones only, minus some. The table lists 700,000 or so clones, 70% to 90% of them singletons. This CDR3 is 15 amino acids long. Trimming pared 2 bases from V and 6 bases from J, leaving 17 bases between. CDR1 is SGDLS and CDR2 is YYNGEE in the germline V gene. These data were also filed under a second study, of human thymus T cells. Per that study: Donor material was obtained from healthy Finnish infants undergoing corrective surgery for congenital heart defects. Obtained as resections during corrective heart surgery, the thymus tissue was then studied. Use of V and J genes seemed skewed within the thymic and blood repertoires. Thymic repertoires of unrelated individuals were reported in related research to overlap highly.

The sequence came from a girl under three years old with a congenital heart defect. The chain joins TRBV9 to TRBJ1-2, with a tentative D call TRBD1 (5 bases). Sequenced material: thymocytes. CDR3 coding DNA: TGTGCCAGCAGCGTTGGGTCTAAAGCCAGGGATGGCTACACCTTC. Its protein is CASSVGSKARDGYTF.